These T cell receptor beta chains were read from a single sample in a study of shared clonotypes between healthy human individuals. The repertoire was sequenced with immunoSEQ multiplex PCR; TCRdb's copy has only in-frame clones and lacks some. This repertoire shows hundreds of thousands of clones, roughly 70% found once; its top ten account for approximately 1.6%. The specimen sequenced was memory CD4+ T cells sorted from blood. These receptor sequences come from a woman between 25 and 40 years old in good health. CDR3s include the opening cysteine and the closing phenylalanine or tryptophan. The D gene is left open where the match is weak. The size of a clone is reported for some rows only, either as once, few or many, or as a class for expanded clones.

j_call	d_call	v_call	clone_size	cdr3_nt	cdr3_aa
TRBJ2-1	-	TRBV14	-	TGTGCCAGCAGCCAAACACAAACGGGACTCCCTTACAATGAGCAGTTCTTC	CASSQTQTGLPYNEQFF
TRBJ1-1	TRBD1	TRBV28	-	TGTGCCAGCAGGTCTGACAGGGGGCGGGTTCCCTACACTGAAGCTTTCTTT	CASRSDRGRVPYTEAFF
TRBJ2-3	-	TRBV5-1	many	TGCGCCAGCAGCTTTACCGGACCAAGCTCAGCAGATACGCAGTATTTT	CASSFTGPSSADTQYF
TRBJ1-1	-	TRBV5-1	-	TGCGCCAGCAGACGCGGGCAGGGCTTGAACACTGAAGCTTTCTTT	CASRRGQGLNTEAFF
TRBJ1-1	-	TRBV30	few	TGTGCCTGGAGTCACGGCCGGGGCACTGAAGCTTTCTTT	CAWSHGRGTEAFF
TRBJ1-2	-	TRBV2	-	TGTGCCAGCAACCTAGAATATGGCTACACCTTC	CASNLEYGYTF
TRBJ1-1	TRBD1	TRBV28	many	TGTGCCAGCACCTCGGGACAGATGAACACTGAAGCTTTCTTT	CASTSGQMNTEAFF
TRBJ2-3	-	TRBV5-4	-	TGTGCCAGCAGCTTGGGTCAGGGAGGAATCACAGATACGCAGTATTTT	CASSLGQGGITDTQYF
TRBJ2-2	-	TRBV5-1	-	TGCGCCAGCAGAGACAGTGACACCGGGGAGCTGTTTTTT	CASRDSDTGELFF
TRBJ1-2	-	TRBV6-1	-	TGTGCCAGCAGTGAAGGGACAAAAAGGGCCTATGGCTACACCTTC	CASSEGTKRAYGYTF
TRBJ2-1	TRBD2	TRBV7-3	-	TGTGCCAGCAGCTCACTAGCGGGAGGAACTGAGCAGTTCTTC	CASSSLAGGTEQFF
TRBJ2-2	-	TRBV25-1	-	TGTGCCAGCAGTGGCCCAGGGGAAGCCGGGGAGCTGTTTTTT	CASSGPGEAGELFF
TRBJ1-2	-	TRBV6-1	-	TGTGCCAGCAGACTAATGGAGTCCTTCTACACCTTC	CASRLMESFYTF
TRBJ1-1	-	TRBV14	many	TGTGCCAGCAGCCGCCCTTTCACAGGGAACACTGAAGCTTTCTTT	CASSRPFTGNTEAFF
TRBJ2-7	-	TRBV18	-	TGTGCCAGCTCACCACCGGGTCTAGCGAACCCGAGAAACTACGAGCAGTACTTC	CASSPPGLANPRNYEQYF
TRBJ2-7	-	TRBV27	few	TGTGCCAGCCGCTCAACACTAGTGTCCTACGAGCAGTACTTC	CASRSTLVSYEQYF
TRBJ2-1	TRBD2	TRBV7-9	-	TGTGCCAGCAGCCAGTTGACAGCGGGGAATGAGCAGTTCTTC	CASSQLTAGNEQFF
TRBJ1-2	-	TRBV28	-	TGTGCCAGCAGTTCGCCTCCTAAAACGCTATTAGGCTACACCTTC	CASSSPPKTLLGYTF
TRBJ2-5	-	TRBV6-1	-	TGTGCCAGCAGTGGGTCAGGGGAGACCCAGTACTTC	CASSGSGETQYF
TRBJ2-2	-	TRBV2	-	TGTGCCAGCAGTGCAGATCGGGAGACCGGGGAGCTGTTTTTT	CASSADRETGELFF
TRBJ2-7	-	TRBV6-6	-	TGTGCCAGCAGTAAAAGACAGCGGCCCTACGAGCAGTACTTC	CASSKRQRPYEQYF
TRBJ2-7	TRBD2	TRBV5-1	-	TGCGCCAGCAGCTTGAAAGGGACTAGCGGGTACTCCTACGAGCAGTACTTC	CASSLKGTSGYSYEQYF
TRBJ2-7	TRBD2	TRBV28	-	TGTGCCAGCAGTTTCGGCGGGAGTGGCTTGCGGGACGAGCAGTACTTC	CASSFGGSGLRDEQYF
TRBJ2-1	-	TRBV6-5	-	TGTGCCAGCAGTACTCAGGGGAATGAGCAGTTCTTC	CASSTQGNEQFF
TRBJ1-4	TRBD1	TRBV28	-	TGTGCCAGCAGGGAATCGACAGGGCTATTTAATGAAAAACTGTTTTTT	CASRESTGLFNEKLFF
TRBJ1-3	-	TRBV4-1	-	TGCGCCAGCAGCCAGAAAGGCTACTCTGGAAACACCATATATTTT	CASSQKGYSGNTIYF
TRBJ2-1	TRBD2	TRBV2	-	TGTGCCAGCGGCAGGGCTAGCGGGGTAAATGAGCAGTTCTTC	CASGRASGVNEQFF
TRBJ1-5	-	TRBV19	-	TGTGCCAGTAGTATCGAGGGGGGTGGTCAGCCCCAGCATTTT	CASSIEGGGQPQHF
TRBJ1-2	-	TRBV5-1	-	TGCGCCAGCAGCTTGGGAAGCTATGGCTACACCTTC	CASSLGSYGYTF